The 20 T cell receptor beta chains in this list originate from one sample, sequenced in a study of T cell responses to AZD1222 COVID-19 vaccine. Clones were read by immunoSEQ multiplex PCR, and TCRdb kept only the in-frame ones, dropping some. Seen here are tens of thousands of clones, around 88% observed once, and the top ten hold 6.9%. The material sequenced was peripheral blood, taken 28 days after the second AZD1222 dose. The receptors come from an adult who received the AZD1222 COVID-19 vaccine.

V is TRBV28 and J is TRBJ1-5; D is perhaps TRBD1 (5 bases). The CDR3 runs to 15 residues. Per germline, CDR1 MDHEN and CDR2 SYDVKM. V shed 5 bases and J shed 5 bases, with 16 bases lying between them. CDR3 nucleotide sequence: TGTGCCAGCAGTCCTCTTAAGGGGTCTGATCAGCCCCAGCATTTT. Its translation is CASSPLKGSDQPQHF.

The chain couples TRBV15 to TRBJ2-1, with D possibly matching TRBD2 (5 bases). The ends were cut back, 3 bases at V and 8 bases at J, with 5 bases in the middle. Germline CDR1 and CDR2: LNHNV and YYDKDF (reference sequence). The CDR3 spans 11 residues. CDR3 loop: CATSSSDEQFF. CDR3 nucleotides: TGTGCCACCAGCAGTAGCGATGAGCAGTTCTTC.

This chain uses TRBV6-5 with TRBJ2-2; D ambiguous. The CDR3 covers 14 residues. V lost 7 bases and J lost 0, with 9 bases in between. Germline-derived CDR1 and CDR2 are MNHEY and SVGAGI. The CDR3 bases are TGTGCCAGCATGCGACTTGCGAACACCGGGGAGCTGTTTTTT. Translation gives CASMRLANTGELFF.

CDR3 nucleotide sequence: TGTGCCAGCAGTCCCCGGACAGGGGCGAGCACAGATACGCAGTATTTT. As protein: CASSPRTGASTDTQYF. The rearrangement links TRBV27 to TRBJ2-3; the match to TRBD1 covers 9 bases. This CDR3 has 16 amino acids. The junction had 6 bases not matched to a gene; V was cut back by 5 bases and J by 0 bases. From germline, CDR1 is MNHEY and CDR2 SMNVEV (reference sequence).

The J gene is TRBJ1-2, the V gene TRBV28; a weak D match, TRBD1 (5 bases). The CDR3 extends over 13 amino acids. The V gene lost 6 bases and the J gene lost 4 bases, with 12 bases spanning the gap. The germline V gene encodes CDR1 MDHEN and CDR2 SYDVKM. The CDR3 DNA reads as TGTGCCAGCAGCAAGGGGTCCTCCTATGGCTACACCTTC. The encoded protein is CASSKGSSYGYTF.

This chain joins TRBV2 and TRBJ1-2, with 8 bases fitting TRBD1. Germline assignment: CDR1 SNHLY and CDR2 FYNNEI. V was pared by 1 base and J by 2 bases, with 9 bases of the junction left unmatched. The CDR3 length is 17 residues. The CDR3 region is CASSEVGDRGDNYGYTF. CDR3 DNA sequence: TGTGCCAGCAGTGAAGTTGGCGACAGGGGAGACAACTATGGCTACACCTTC.

The gene calls are TRBV6-5 and TRBJ2-1; D call uncertain. The length of the CDR3 is 13 residues. V lost 4 bases to trimming and J lost 9 bases, with 13 bases between them. Germline V gives CDR1 MNHEY, CDR2 SVGAGI. As DNA, the CDR3 is TGTGCCAGCAGTTTACAGTATCAGGTTGAGCAGTTCTTC. It yields the protein CASSLQYQVEQFF.

This chain connects TRBV2 to TRBJ1-5; D is possibly TRBD1 (6 bases). The CDR3 runs to 13 residues. V was shortened by 6 bases and J by 6 bases, with 12 bases between the two germline ends. Per the germline V gene, CDR1 is SNHLY and CDR2 is FYNNEI. CDR3 loop: CASRSGASQPQHF. Here the CDR3 DNA reads TGTGCCAGCAGATCAGGGGCAAGTCAGCCCCAGCATTTT.

The CDR3 here is CASSFQTNYGYTF. The CDR3, as DNA: TGTGCCAGCAGTTTTCAGACCAACTATGGCTACACCTTC. The rearrangement uses TRBV28 and TRBJ1-2; D is uncertain. The CDR3 is 13 residues long. V gave up 3 bases and J gave up 2 bases, with 7 bases separating them. Germline CDR1 is MDHEN and CDR2 is SYDVKM.

The chain has TRBV5-1 and TRBJ1-5, with 9 bases aligning to TRBD1. With V trimmed by 1 base and J by 7 bases, 6 bases remained unmatched. This CDR3 is 15 amino acids long. Germline CDR1 reads SGHRS; CDR2 reads YFSETQ. The CDR3 loop is CASSLWGQGDQPQHF. CDR3 nucleotides: TGCGCCAGCAGCTTGTGGGGACAGGGTGACCAGCCCCAGCATTTT.

This clone occurred once. This chain links TRBV11-2 with TRBJ2-7, with TRBD1 matching over 8 bases. Trimming cost V 6 bases and J 0 bases; bases outside gene matches: 7. The CDR3 totals 15 residues. Germline-derived CDR1 and CDR2 are SGHAT and FQNNGV. CDR3 DNA: TGTGCCAGCAGTTACGACAGGGGTTTCTCCTACGAGCAGTACTTC. Residues: CASSYDRGFSYEQYF.

V gene TRBV7-8 combines with J gene TRBJ2-7; perhaps TRBD2 as D (6 bases). Germline assignment: CDR1 SGHVS and CDR2 FQNEAQ. V was clipped by 4 bases and J by 2 bases, with 12 bases between them. There are 14 residues in the CDR3. CDR3 sequence (DNA): TGTGCCAGCAGCTCCCAGCCGGGGGCCTACGAGCAGTACTTC. This codes for CASSSQPGAYEQYF.

The chain couples TRBV7-9 to TRBJ1-2; no reliable D call. From germline, CDR1 is SEHNR and CDR2 FQNEAQ (reference sequence). CDR3 length equals 18 residues. With 1 base removed from V and 3 bases from J, the gap between germline ends came to 21 bases. The CDR3 sequence: CASSLGRGEYIVDYGYTF. CDR3 sequence (DNA): TGTGCCAGCAGCTTAGGACGTGGTGAATATATAGTAGACTATGGCTACACCTTC.

The genes are TRBV11-2 and TRBJ1-1; D is unclear. Germline V gene sequence: CDR1 SGHAT, CDR2 FQNNGV. CDR3 length: 19 residues. The V and J ends lost 0 bases and 1 base respectively, with 21 bases between them. CDR3 amino acids: CASSLERAGSRGWNTEAFF. CDR3 bases: TGTGCCAGCAGCTTAGAGAGGGCGGGGTCCCGCGGATGGAACACTGAAGCTTTCTTT.

The chain couples TRBV7-9 to TRBJ1-2, with 7 positions matching TRBD1. J gave up 3 bases and V 5 bases, and 12 bases lay outside the gene matches. Per germline, CDR1 SEHNR and CDR2 FQNEAQ (reference sequence). This CDR3 comprises 16 residues. CDR3 sequence reads: CASSRPYTDRDYGYTF. CDR3 DNA sequence: TGTGCCAGCAGCCGCCCCTATACTGACAGGGACTATGGCTACACCTTC.

Comment on this clone: In the same sample, other DNA sequences code for this CDR3. This chain uses TRBV6-5 with TRBJ2-2; 9 bases map to TRBD1. This CDR3 contains 14 residues. V trimming: 4 bases; J trimming: 7 bases; junction bases outside the gene matches: 4. Germline V lookup: CDR1 MNHEY, CDR2 SVGAGI. The CDR3 is CASSLQGAGGELFF. In DNA form, the CDR3 reads TGTGCCAGCAGTTTACAGGGGGCTGGCGGGGAGCTGTTTTTT.

This clone was observed a handful of times. This chain uses TRBV9 with TRBJ2-3; D remains ambiguous. Germline CDR1 reads SGDLS; CDR2 reads YYNGEE. This CDR3 contains 14 residues. Trimming removed 0 bases at V and 2 bases at J, with 7 bases between. DNA for the CDR3: TGTGCCAGCAGCGTAGTAGGGCACACAGATACGCAGTATTTT. Amino acids: CASSVVGHTDTQYF.

This chain connects TRBV27 to TRBJ2-3; D remains ambiguous. The CDR3 sequence is 11 residues long. The germline V and J ends were trimmed by 5 bases and 6 bases, with 6 bases remaining between them. Germline V CDR1 and CDR2: MNHEY, SMNVEV (reference sequence). In DNA form, the CDR3 reads TGTGCCAGCAGTCCTATCGATACGCAGTATTTT. This translates into CASSPIDTQYF.

The chain recombines TRBV5-8 with TRBJ2-5; possibly TRBD1 for D (6 bases). The CDR3 spans 14 residues. V lost 1 base to trimming and J lost 5 bases, with 12 bases between them. Germline V lookup: CDR1 SGHTS, CDR2 YDEGEE. The chain's CDR3 is CASSLSQGRETQYF. The CDR3 nucleotides read TGTGCCAGCAGCTTGTCACAGGGACGGGAGACCCAGTACTTC.

CDR3 sequence (DNA): TGTGCCAGCTCAAGCACAGGGACCAACTATGGCTACACCTTC. Protein product: CASSSTGTNYGYTF. The chain carries TRBV18 and TRBJ1-2, with a weak D call TRBD1 (6 bases). Germline V gene sequence: CDR1 KGHSH, CDR2 LQKENI. The CDR3 runs to 14 residues. V was cut by 5 bases and J by 2 bases, with 12 bases left in between.